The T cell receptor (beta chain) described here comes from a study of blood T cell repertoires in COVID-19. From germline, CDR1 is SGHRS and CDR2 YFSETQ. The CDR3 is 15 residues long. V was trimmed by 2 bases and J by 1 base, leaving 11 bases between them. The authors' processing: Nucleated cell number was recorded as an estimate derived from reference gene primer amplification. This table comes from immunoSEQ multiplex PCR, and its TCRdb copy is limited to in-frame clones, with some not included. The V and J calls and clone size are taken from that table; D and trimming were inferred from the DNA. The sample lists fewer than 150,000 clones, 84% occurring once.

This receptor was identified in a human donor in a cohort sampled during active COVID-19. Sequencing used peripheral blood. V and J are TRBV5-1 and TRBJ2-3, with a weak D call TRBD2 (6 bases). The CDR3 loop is CASSFSPSGTDTQYF. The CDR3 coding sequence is TGCGCCAGCAGCTTTAGTCCTAGCGGCACAGATACGCAGTATTTT. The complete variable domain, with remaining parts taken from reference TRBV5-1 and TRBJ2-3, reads KAGVTQTPRYLIKTRGQQVTLSCSPISGHRSVSWYQQTPGQGLQFLFEYFSETQRNKGNFPGRFSGRQFSNSRSEMNVSTLELGDSALYLCASSFSPSGTDTQYFGPGTRLTVL.